Below are 27 T cell receptor beta chains sequenced from a single sample in a study of cytomegalovirus exposure and HLA in healthy donors. The primer mix had 60 Vbeta and 13 Jbeta primers. Method: immunoSEQ multiplex PCR; TCRdb's copy keeps in-frame clones and lacks some. The sample lists approximately 180,000 clones, 80% seen once, with roughly 0.99% in the top ten. Specimen: PBMCs. All receptors derive from a middle-aged woman in good health and CMV-seronegative.

V usage is TRBV19 and J usage is TRBJ1-5; D is possibly TRBD1 (5 bases). The germline V gene has CDR1 LNHDA and CDR2 SQIVND (reference sequence). With 3 bases removed from V and 1 base from J, the gap between germline ends came to 7 bases. There are 14 residues in the CDR3. The CDR3 sequence: CASSIWGSNQPQHF. In nucleotides, the CDR3 is TGTGCCAGTAGTATTTGGGGCAGCAATCAGCCCCAGCATTTT.

This clone has just one count. The chain combines TRBV5-1 with TRBJ2-1, with TRBD2 identical over 10 bases. V lost 4 bases and J lost 9; bases outside the gene matches: 7. Germline loops: CDR1 SGHRS, CDR2 YFSETQ. This CDR3 region has 14 residues. The CDR3 DNA reads TGCGCCAGCAGCCTTCAAGCGGGAGGGGGTGAGCAGTTCTTC. Protein sequence: CASSLQAGGGEQFF. The variable domain in full, completed from reference TRBV5-1 and TRBJ2-1, reads KAGVTQTPRYLIKTRGQQVTLSCSPISGHRSVSWYQQTPGQGLQFLFEYFSETQRNKGNFPGRFSGRQFSNSRSEMNVSTLELGDSALYLCASSLQAGGGEQFFGPGTRLTVL.

The rearrangement joins TRBV7-2 to TRBJ1-5, with a tentative D call TRBD1 (6 bases). In germline, CDR1 is SGHTA, CDR2 FQGNSA. The germline V and J ends were trimmed by 5 bases and 4 bases, with 15 bases remaining between them. The CDR3 totals 15 residues. CDR3 residues: CASSVTGFANQPQHF. CDR3 bases: TGTGCCAGCAGCGTTACAGGGTTTGCAAATCAGCCCCAGCATTTT.

For the CDR3, the DNA is TGTGCCAGTAGTGGGCGTAGCGGCCCCCGGGGGGGTGAGCAGTTCTTC. Translated, it gives CASSGRSGPRGGEQFF. The V and J genes are TRBV19 and TRBJ2-1; 8 bases align to TRBD2. J gave up 9 bases and V 5 bases, and 15 bases lay outside the gene matches. The CDR3 covers 16 residues. Germline V gives CDR1 LNHDA, CDR2 SQIVND (reference sequence).

The V and J genes are TRBV4-3 and TRBJ1-3; TRBD1 might be the D (5 bases). The CDR3 spans 16 residues. Trimming removed 1 base at V and 0 bases at J, with 10 bases between. CDR1 is LGHNA, CDR2 YSLEER, per germline. In DNA, the CDR3 is TGCGCCAGCAGCCAAGGGGGCAGTCCCTCTGGAAACACCATATATTTT. Translation: CASSQGGSPSGNTIYF.

The gene calls are TRBV29-1 and TRBJ2-1; 9 positions match TRBD2. Germline assignment: CDR1 SQVTM and CDR2 ANQGSEA. CDR3 length: 13 residues. V lost 5 bases, J lost 8 bases, and 7 bases stayed unmatched. CDR3 in DNA: TGCAGCGTTCATAGCGGGAGCGGTGATGAGCAGTTCTTC. Protein product: CSVHSGSGDEQFF.

V gene TRBV30 combines with J gene TRBJ2-1, with 14 bases that match TRBD2. The junction had 3 bases not matched to a gene; V was cut back by 0 bases and J by 5 bases. The germline V gene has CDR1 GTSNPN and CDR2 SVGIG (reference sequence). The CDR3 consists of 16 residues. The CDR3 coding sequence is TGTGCCTGGAGTGTAGGGACTAGCGGGGGCCACAATGAGCAGTTCTTC. Translated, it gives CAWSVGTSGGHNEQFF.

The chain carries TRBV18 and TRBJ2-7; unclear D gene. The CDR3 sequence is 13 residues long. With 0 bases removed from V and 5 bases from J, the gap between germline ends came to 8 bases. Germline V CDR1 and CDR2: KGHSH, LQKENI. DNA for the CDR3: TGTGCCAGCTCACCACCTGTTCCGGACGAGCAGTACTTC. This gives the protein CASSPPVPDEQYF.

V usage is TRBV7-2 and J usage is TRBJ2-1; a possible D gene is TRBD2 (5 bases). CDR1 and CDR2 from the germline V gene are SGHTA and FQGNSA. The CDR3 totals 15 residues. Trimming left V 1 base short and J 5 bases short, with 12 bases between. CDR3 in amino acids: CASSLVQGSNNEQFF. CDR3 nucleotide sequence: TGTGCCAGCAGCTTAGTTCAAGGGAGTAACAATGAGCAGTTCTTC.

V gene TRBV2 combines with J gene TRBJ1-1, with 7 bases identical to TRBD1. Germline values: CDR1 SNHLY, CDR2 FYNNEI. This CDR3 contains 13 residues. Trimming took 4 bases from V and 5 from J; bases not matched to a gene: 4. In nucleotides, the CDR3 is TGTGCCAGCAGTGGACAGGGTAGGACTGAAGCTTTCTTT. Translation: CASSGQGRTEAFF.

This clone was observed a single time. This chain joins TRBV7-2 and TRBJ2-6, with 8 bases lining up with TRBD2. V shed 6 bases, J shed 6 bases, and the junction held 1 base outside the gene matches. In germline, CDR1 is SGHTA, CDR2 FQGNSA. The length of the CDR3 is 13 residues. Here the CDR3 reads CASRRGAANVLTF. CDR3 in DNA: TGTGCCAGCAGGCGGGGGGCGGCCAACGTCCTGACTTTC.

As DNA, the CDR3 is TGTGCCGGGAACAGGGGAATGGGAAACACCATATATTTT. This codes for CAGNRGMGNTIYF. V usage is TRBV30 and J usage is TRBJ1-3; 7 bases are shared with TRBD1. The CDR3 loop spans 13 amino acids. Germline V gives CDR1 GTSNPN, CDR2 SVGIG (reference sequence). J gave up 4 bases and V 8 bases, and 8 bases lay outside the gene matches.

This clone was seen only a few times. The chain combines TRBV11-1 with TRBJ1-2, with no clear D. The germline CDR1 and CDR2 sequences are SGHAT and FQDESV (reference sequence). V gave up 1 base and J gave up 2 bases, with 5 bases separating them. The CDR3 totals 13 residues. DNA for the CDR3: TGTGCCAGCAGCTTAGACAGCAACTATGGCTACACCTTC. Residues: CASSLDSNYGYTF.

The CDR3 here is CASSSSLSGRLGTDTQYF. In nucleotides, the CDR3 is TGCGCCAGCAGCTCTTCCCTTAGCGGGAGGTTGGGCACAGATACGCAGTATTTT. The chain couples TRBV5-1 to TRBJ2-3; 10 nucleotides match TRBD2. V was clipped by 3 bases and J by 1 base; unmatched bases: 11. Germline V gene data show CDR1 as SGHRS and CDR2 as YFSETQ. This CDR3 has 18 residues. Full variable domain (outside the CDR3, taken from reference TRBV5-1 and TRBJ2-3): KAGVTQTPRYLIKTRGQQVTLSCSPISGHRSVSWYQQTPGQGLQFLFEYFSETQRNKGNFPGRFSGRQFSNSRSEMNVSTLELGDSALYLCASSSSLSGRLGTDTQYFGPGTRLTVL.

The genes are TRBV7-9 and TRBJ2-5; 8 bases map to TRBD1. Per the germline V gene, CDR1 is SEHNR and CDR2 is FQNEAQ (reference sequence). The CDR3 spans 16 residues. V was clipped by 1 base and J by 4 bases; unmatched bases: 8. CDR3 in amino acids: CASSLDGTGLSETQYF. CDR3 nucleotide sequence: TGTGCCAGCAGCTTAGATGGGACAGGCCTGTCAGAGACCCAGTACTTC.

This clone has just one count. The chain employs TRBV9 and TRBJ2-1, with TRBD2 matching 11 bases. Germline trimming cut 1 base from V and 7 bases from J; bases unmatched to any gene: 4. Germline V gene data show CDR1 as SGDLS and CDR2 as YYNGEE. CDR3 size: 15 residues. As DNA, the CDR3 is TGTGCCAGCAGCGTATCAACTAGCGGGAGTAATGAGCAGTTCTTC. Residues: CASSVSTSGSNEQFF.

The CDR3 DNA sequence: TGTGCCAGCAGTCCCGGGACAGGGGGCGTCGAGCAGTACTTC. Its translation: CASSPGTGGVEQYF. The rearrangement links TRBV27 to TRBJ2-7; 12 bases match TRBD1. This CDR3 is built from 14 residues. Germline CDR1 is MNHEY and CDR2 is SMNVEV (reference sequence). With V trimmed by 5 bases and J by 6 bases, 5 bases remained unmatched.

This CDR3 is CASSRQVQGASEAFF. The CDR3 DNA follows: TGTGCCAGCAGCCGTCAAGTACAGGGGGCCTCTGAAGCTTTCTTT. The chain is built from TRBV7-2 and TRBJ1-1; TRBD1 matches 9 bases. The CDR3 has 15 amino acids. V shed 5 bases, J shed 6 bases, and the junction held 10 bases outside the gene matches. The V gene's germline CDR1 is SGHTA and CDR2 FQGNSA.

J is TRBJ2-1 and V is TRBV19, with 10 bases lining up with TRBD2. The CDR3 covers 15 residues. Germline CDR1 is LNHDA and CDR2 is SQIVND (reference sequence). V lost 9 bases to trimming and J lost 2 bases; unmatched junction nucleotides: 7. CDR3: CASTRTSGTYNEQFF. CDR3 DNA sequence: TGTGCCAGCACACGGACTAGCGGAACCTACAATGAGCAGTTCTTC.

This chain joins TRBV29-1 and TRBJ1-2; no reliable D call. The CDR3 covers 12 residues. Germline CDR1 SQVTM, CDR2 ANQGSEA. V was pared by 1 base and J by 8 bases, with 11 bases between. This CDR3 reads CSVEGVGYGYTF. CDR3 nucleotides: TGCAGCGTTGAAGGAGTCGGGTACGGCTACACCTTC.

The gene calls are TRBV5-4 and TRBJ1-1, with D maybe TRBD1 (6 bases). The CDR3 length is 14 residues. Germline CDR1 is SGHNT and CDR2 is YYREEE (reference sequence). The V end lost 0 bases, the J end lost 3 bases, and 9 bases lay between the germline ends. CDR3 nucleotide sequence: TGTGCCAGCAGCTTGGACAGGGCAGACACTGAAGCTTTCTTT. Residues: CASSLDRADTEAFF.

This sequence joins TRBV7-3 and TRBJ2-2; D is possibly TRBD1 (5 bases). Trimming pared 5 bases from V and 1 base from J, leaving 17 bases between. The CDR3 loop spans 17 amino acids. Germline CDR1 SGHTA, CDR2 FQGTGA. The CDR3 protein is CASSQQATALNTGELFF. CDR3 nucleotides: TGTGCCAGCAGCCAACAAGCGACAGCCTTGAACACCGGGGAGCTGTTTTTT.

V usage is TRBV7-9 and J usage is TRBJ2-1; the match to TRBD2 covers 11 bases. Trimming removed 5 bases from V and 4 bases from J; junction bases left unmatched: 4. This CDR3 has 15 amino acids. The germline V gene has CDR1 SEHNR and CDR2 FQNEAQ (reference sequence). The CDR3 DNA is TGTGCCAGCAGCCTTAGCGGGAGGGTGTACAATGAGCAGTTCTTC. As protein: CASSLSGRVYNEQFF.

In its sample, this clone was seen once. The chain links TRBV5-1 to TRBJ2-1, with a possible D match to TRBD2 (6 bases). CDR1 is SGHRS, CDR2 YFSETQ, per germline. CDR3 length equals 14 residues. V lost 0 bases, J lost 2 bases, and 6 bases lay in between. The CDR3 coding sequence is TGCGCCAGCAGCTTGGCGGGGGCCTACAATGAGCAGTTCTTC. Translating it yields CASSLAGAYNEQFF.

A word on this clone: Mismatch with germline at one junction end may stem from a read error. The rearrangement links TRBV7-9 to TRBJ1-1; D is undetermined. This CDR3 comprises 14 residues. In germline, CDR1 is SEHNR, CDR2 FQNEAQ (reference sequence). The CDR3 protein is CSSSRVGDLTEAFF. The CDR3 DNA reads TGTTCCAGCAGCCGGGTGGGAGACCTCACTGAAGCTTTCTTT. The complete variable domain, with remaining parts taken from reference TRBV7-9 and TRBJ1-1, reads DTGVSQNPRHKITKRGQNVTFRCDPISEHNRLYWYRQTLGQGPEFLTYFQNEAQLEKSRLLSDRFSAERPKGSFSTLEIQRTEQGDSAMYLCSSSRVGDLTEAFFGQGTRLTVV.

The CDR3 loop reads CASRPPTGKTEAFF. DNA for the CDR3: TGTGCCAGCAGACCCCCGACAGGGAAAACTGAAGCTTTCTTT. The gene calls are TRBV6-5 and TRBJ1-1, with 7 bases aligning to TRBD1. This CDR3 contains 14 residues. Germline CDR1 MNHEY, CDR2 SVGAGI. With 6 bases clipped from V and 5 bases from J, the junction kept 9 bases outside the gene matches.

This chain connects TRBV15 to TRBJ1-6; a weak D match, TRBD1 (6 bases). Deletions cut 0 bases from V and 5 bases from J, with 17 bases between. This CDR3 region has 18 residues. The V gene's germline CDR1 is LNHNV and CDR2 YYDKDF (reference sequence). The CDR3 loop is CATSRDLSGVINNSPLHF. The CDR3 DNA reads as TGTGCCACCAGCAGAGATTTGTCAGGGGTAATTAATAATTCACCCCTCCACTTT. The whole variable domain, filled in from reference TRBV15 and TRBJ1-6, reads DAMVIQNPRYQVTQFGKPVTLSCSQTLNHNVMYWYQQKSSQAPKLLFHYYDKDFNNEADTPDNFQSRRPNTSFCFLDIRSPGLGDTAMYLCATSRDLSGVINNSPLHFGNGTRLTVT.